This paragraph reports one T cell receptor beta chain. Its antigen is unknown. The entry originates in a study of memory CD4+ T cells and cytomegalovirus serostatus. About the research overall: Of the healthy Belgian adults, several were CMV seropositive and 20 to 30 seronegative. Study-level findings and limits: The CMV-associated TCR signature appears largely within the CD4+ memory repertoire.

The data were produced by immunoSEQ multiplex PCR, yet TCRdb's version contains in-frame clones alone and is incomplete. Counted here are about 50,000 clones, approximately 80% occurring once; the ten biggest clones make up roughly 0.54%. This CDR3 is built from 12 residues. The V gene's germline CDR1 is SEHNR and CDR2 FQNEAQ (reference sequence). Single viable CD3+CD4+CD8-CD45RO+ cells were sorted as the memory CD4+ T cells. Serum IgG to CMV pp150, pp28, p38 and p52 defined serostatus. The receptor's source is an adult in good health and CMV-seronegative. The source material was memory CD4+ T cells from blood. The rearrangement joins TRBV7-9 to TRBJ2-5; D is unresolved. The J call may be incorrect, as the DNA end agrees better with TRBJ2-7. The CDR3 loop reads CASSSGAYEQYF. The CDR3 DNA is TGTGCCAGCAGCTCAGGAGCCTACGAGCAGTACTTC.